Here is one TCR beta chain with its context. The CDR3 covers 15 residues. V lost 0 bases to trimming and J lost 9 bases, with 12 bases between them. Germline V lookup: CDR1 MNHEY, CDR2 SVGAGI. This entry is derived from a study of blood T cell repertoires in COVID-19. Study in general: Sites across the United States, Italy and Spain contributed samples from acute and convalescent COVID-19. PBMCs, B-cell-depleted T cells, or T cells provided the cDNA or gDNA that made up the material.

In the original workflow: Nucleated cell counts were estimated from reference gene primer amplification. Repertoires were generated with immunoSEQ multiplex PCR, while TCRdb's copy carries only in-frame clones and drops some. V and J calls and clone size follow that table, whereas D and trimming were derived from the DNA. The profile shows some 130,000 clones, over 70% of them singletons. This rearrangement joins TRBV6-5 to TRBJ1-6; D is ambiguous. The sequence was collected from a man older than 75 with acute or convalescent COVID-19. Sequencing was carried out using peripheral blood. The chain's CDR3 is CASSYSFGLSSPLHF. The CDR3 DNA is TGTGCCAGCAGTTACTCGTTCGGGTTAAGTTCACCCCTCCACTTT.